This TCR beta chain was sequenced during a study of blood T cell repertoires in COVID-19 (dated by TCRdb to between 2020 and 2021). Describing the broader study: Collaborator samples came from the United States, Italy and Spain and covered acute and convalescent phases of COVID-19. The material from the prospective study consisted of cDNA or gDNA derived from T cells, B-cell-depleted T cells, or PBMCs. The samples were drawn from the first 160 participants of the ongoing ImmuneRACE study and from 1,254 subjects provided by 6 global collaborators. A freely available public database, intended as a resource for researchers studying the immune response to SARS-CoV-2, is where the repertoires were released. Where HLA class I and class II types were available, the types were taken from metadata supplied by the sample provider, not from assay-based typing. Deeply sampled blood TCRbeta repertoires from subjects exposed to, actively infected with, or recovered from COVID-19 were included in the dataset. A de-identified subject ID, COVID-19 status, age in years and sex were almost always included in the sample metadata.

Results and caveats for the whole study, not just this receptor: Clinical and demographic metadata were provided uncurated, with the amount varying by source and participant.

One collaborating source in Seattle enrolled patients during active infection and followed them longitudinally through the course of disease. Whole blood was collected in K2EDTA tubes by collaborating institutions according to the institutions' own protocols. For TCRbeta analysis, collaborators shipped samples in one of three forms: frozen whole blood, isolated PBMCs, or DNA extracted from either of those sample types. The immunoSEQ Assay, a bias-controlled multiplex PCR, was used to amplify TCRbeta CDR3 regions from genomic DNA. For the original study's pipeline: The number of nucleated cells in each sample was estimated by amplification of reference gene primers within the assay. To quantify the absolute abundance of each unique TCRbeta CDR3 rearrangement, sequence reads were collapsed and filtered. For each sample, productive Simpson clonality was calculated by taking the square root of Simpson's diversity index across productive rearrangements. The table was pulled from immuneACCESS by TCRdb, which kept in-frame rearrangements only. Such tables lose some clones; where checked, under half of the loss comes from unresolved V genes, and the rest has no known cause. The D gene and trimming were derived from the DNA, and the V and J assignments and clone size from that table. A total of about 12,000 clones appear in this sample, over 70% of them only once. The ten largest account for more than 5.5% of the sample.

This clone was detected only a few times. What this receptor recognizes is not known. The input lacks base qualities; no much larger clone sits a single base away. Its CDR3 holds 14 amino acids, cysteine through phenylalanine. Here the CDR3 DNA is all that survives: 42 bases in frame from base 1. In the germline V gene, CDR1 corresponds to KGHSH and CDR2 to LQKENI. From V the trimming removes 5 bases and from J it removes 6 bases, while the gene matches leave 6 bases of the junction unaccounted for. The clonotype was recovered from a man in his sixties with COVID-19, enrolled during active disease. Source material: peripheral blood. This chain is built from TRBV18 and TRBJ1-5; 8 nucleotides in the junction match TRBD1. The sequence in DNA is TGTGCCAGCTCAGCGACAGGGGCTGTTCAGCCCCAGCATTTT. Translated, it gives CASSATGAVQPQHF.